This T cell receptor beta chain was found in a study of blood T cell repertoires in COVID-19 (dated by TCRdb to about 2020). In the study overall: Collaborator samples came from the United States, Italy and Spain and covered acute and convalescent phases of COVID-19. The material from the prospective study consisted of cDNA or gDNA derived from T cells, B-cell-depleted T cells, or PBMCs. The dataset comprised deeply sampled blood TCRbeta repertoires from subjects exposed to, actively infected with, or recovered from COVID-19. The repertoires were released in a freely available public database meant as a resource for research on the immune response to SARS-CoV-2. The samples were drawn from the first 160 participants of the ongoing ImmuneRACE study and from 1,254 subjects provided by 6 global collaborators. Nearly every sample came with metadata listing a de-identified subject ID, COVID-19 status, age in years and sex. Where HLA class I and class II types were available, the types were taken from metadata supplied by the sample provider, not from assay-based typing.

Results the study describes overall, beyond this receptor: How much clinical and demographic metadata was included differed by source and by participant, and the metadata was provided uncurated.

Of note for this clone: Its binding antigen is unknown. No qualities accompany the bases; no much larger clone lies one base away.

V was cut back by 0 bases and J by 1 base, leaving a gap of 9 bases between them. The CDR3 contains 16 residues, cysteine and phenylalanine counted. Only the CDR3 region is kept as DNA, spanning 48 bases read in frame from base 1. CDR1 and CDR2 are read off the germline V gene as SGHVS and FQNEAQ. TCRbeta CDR3 regions were amplified from genomic DNA by means of the immunoSEQ Assay, a bias-controlled multiplex PCR. On the authors' methods: The number of nucleated cells in each sample was estimated from the amplification of reference gene primers within the assay. Sequence reads were collapsed and filtered to measure the absolute abundance of every unique TCRbeta CDR3 rearrangement. For each sample, productive Simpson clonality was calculated by taking the square root of Simpson's diversity index across productive rearrangements. Imported from immuneACCESS, the table was reduced by TCRdb to in-frame sequences with V and J called. These copies leave out some clones; in studies compared against another copy, an unresolved V gene accounts for under half, and the cause of the remainder is not known. The V and J calls and clone size come from that table; D and trimming were worked out from the DNA. The sample profile shows a few hundred thousand clones; around 86% of them were found once. Together, the top ten hold approximately 4.8% of the sample.

Whole blood was collected in K2EDTA tubes by collaborating institutions according to the institutions' own protocols. For TCRbeta analysis, collaborator samples were shipped as frozen whole blood, as isolated PBMCs, or as DNA extracted from either sample type. The chain links TRBV7-8 with TRBJ2-2, and perhaps TRBD1 as D gene, on 5 matching bases. Sequences were obtained from peripheral blood. The TCR was taken from a man aged 50 or older with acute or convalescent COVID-19. CDR3 reads: CASSLAAQVNTGELFF. In nucleotide form, the sequence is TGTGCCAGCAGCTTAGCGGCACAGGTGAACACCGGGGAGCTGTTTTTT.